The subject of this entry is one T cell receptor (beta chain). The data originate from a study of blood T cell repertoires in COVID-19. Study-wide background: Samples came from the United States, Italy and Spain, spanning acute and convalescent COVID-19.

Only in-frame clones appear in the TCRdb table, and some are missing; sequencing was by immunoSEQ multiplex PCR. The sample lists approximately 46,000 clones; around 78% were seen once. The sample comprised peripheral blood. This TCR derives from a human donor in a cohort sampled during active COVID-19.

Written as DNA, the CDR3 is TGTGCCACCAGTGCCCTCGGGGGGGGTAAAACCTACGAGCAGTACTTC. It yields the protein CATSALGGGKTYEQYF. V and J are TRBV24-1 and TRBJ2-7, with 8 positions matching TRBD2. Germline CDR1 and CDR2: KGHDR and SFDVKD. This CDR3 is 16 amino acids long. Losses at the gene ends were 5 bases for V and 2 bases for J; bases not matched to a gene: 10.